Presented here are 7 T cell receptor beta chains from one specimen sequenced in a study of PD-1 blockade in classical Hodgkin lymphoma. Produced via immunoSEQ multiplex PCR; TCRdb's table is partial and in-frame only. Among around 31,000 clones listed, 65% to 90% were seen once. There was relapse after autologous stem cell transplantation in every patient, and there was variation in brentuximab vedotin exposure. The study purified CD4+ T cells from thawed PBMCs using magnetic negative selection. The sample here was CD4+ T cells from blood, taken at baseline. Every receptor here comes from a human donor with classical Hodgkin lymphoma.

This chain joins TRBV5-1 and TRBJ2-1, with 7 bases that match TRBD1. CDR3 length equals 13 residues. The junction had 2 bases not matched to a gene; V was cut back by 3 bases and J by 5 bases. From germline, CDR1 is SGHRS and CDR2 YFSETQ. The CDR3 region is CASSSGQHNEQFF. The CDR3 DNA reads as TGCGCCAGCAGCTCGGGACAGCACAATGAGCAGTTCTTC.

This clone was seen once. The chain couples TRBV6-4 to TRBJ2-1; D not certain. V gave up 6 bases and J gave up 7 bases, with 19 bases separating them. CDR3 length: 15 amino acids. CDR1 is MRHNA, CDR2 SNTAGT, per germline. The CDR3 reads CASSLVRSLANEQFF. The CDR3 DNA sequence: TGTGCCAGCAGCCTTGTTCGAAGCCTGGCTAATGAGCAGTTCTTC.

The chain carries TRBV6-6 and TRBJ1-1, with D possibly TRBD1 on 6 matching bases. V lost 6 bases and J lost 4, with 12 bases in between. The CDR3 spans 13 residues. Per germline, CDR1 MNHNY and CDR2 SVGAGI (reference sequence). CDR3 sequence: CASSQQGTTEAFF. In DNA form, the CDR3 reads TGTGCCAGCAGCCAACAGGGAACCACTGAAGCTTTCTTT.

This clone has only a few counts. The rearrangement uses TRBV6-6 and TRBJ1-1; perhaps TRBD1 as D (5 bases). CDR1 is MNHNY, CDR2 SVGAGI, per germline (reference sequence). The CDR3 is 15 residues long. Deletions cut 0 bases from V and 8 bases from J, with 16 bases between. As DNA, the CDR3 is TGTGCCAGCAGTTACTCGAACAGCGGGACCCAAGAAGCTTTCTTT. This gives the protein CASSYSNSGTQEAFF.

The chain has TRBV6-5 and TRBJ2-7, with 7 bases that match TRBD2. This CDR3 comprises 14 residues. V lost 2 bases to trimming and J lost 3 bases; unmatched junction nucleotides: 4. Germline V lookup: CDR1 MNHEY, CDR2 SVGAGI. The CDR3 spells CASSYHSGNYEQYF. The CDR3 bases are TGTGCCAGCAGTTACCACAGCGGGAACTACGAGCAGTACTTC.

The table lists this clone with a few counts. The V call is TRBV15, the J call TRBJ1-2; a weak D match, TRBD1 (5 bases). V was trimmed by 0 bases and J by 2 bases, leaving 10 bases between them. The germline gives CDR1 LNHNV, CDR2 YYDKDF (reference sequence). This CDR3 has 15 amino acids. The CDR3 DNA is TGTGCCACCAGCAGAGACCTGGGGGGAAACTATGGCTACACCTTC. This encodes CATSRDLGGNYGYTF.

The gene calls are TRBV7-6 and TRBJ2-7; possibly TRBD1 or TRBD2 for D (5 bases each). Germline values: CDR1 SGHVS, CDR2 FNYEAQ. Deletions cut 5 bases from V and 0 bases from J, with 11 bases between. The CDR3 is made up of 14 amino acids. CDR3 protein: CASSEGRTSYEQYF. The CDR3 coding sequence is TGTGCCAGCAGCGAGGGACGGACCTCCTACGAGCAGTACTTC.